The 20 T cell receptor delta chains below all came from one sample that was sequenced in a study of γδ T cells in repeated Plasmodium falciparum infection. TCRdb re-called clones from the multiplex PCR reads via CATT. The repertoire has roughly 93,000 delta-chain clones, more than 0.85% of them found once; the top ten carry roughly 9.9%. Gammadelta T cells were flow-sorted from PBMC into Vgamma9/Vdelta2+ and Vdelta2-negative populations for bulk analysis. Sequencing was done on a sample of gamma-delta T cells from blood. Receptor source: a pool of human donors (malaria-infected and uninfected, not separated).

This clone has just a few counts. TCRdb assigns this DNA the protein of a much larger clone, which departs from its translation at residue 9; this likely reflects a read error, and the protein shown comes from translating the DNA. This chain links TRDV2 with TRDJ1, with 10 bases identical to TRDD3. TCRdb carries no J gene annotation; the J gene was assigned here by matching the DNA with germline. Per the germline V gene, CDR1 is GEAIGNYY and CDR2 is EKD. This CDR3 region has 15 residues. V trimming: 2 bases; J trimming: 4 bases; junction bases outside the gene matches: 6. This chain's CDR3 is CACDSLGDIDDKLIF. The CDR3 DNA reads TGTGCCTGTGACAGCCTGGGGGATATCGACGATAAACTCATCTTT.

This clone came up a few times. For this DNA, TCRdb reports the protein of a much larger clone, which diverges at residue 10, most likely from a read error; the protein presented here is translated directly from the DNA. The chain employs TRDV2 and TRDJ2, with a tentative D call TRDD3 (5 bases). TCRdb leaves out the J gene; it was filled in here by matching the DNA to germline. The CDR3 has 17 residues. V was shortened by 3 bases and J by 6 bases, with 22 bases between the two germline ends. The V gene's germline CDR1 is GEAIGNYY and CDR2 EKD. CDR3 nucleotides: TGTGCCTGTGACCCTTGGGGTCAAACCGCGGGGTCAGCACAACTCTTCTTT. It yields the protein CACDPWGQTAGSAQLFF.

This clone turned up a few times. TCRdb records a much larger clone's protein for this DNA, with a difference at residue 10 that likely arises from a read error; the protein given is the translation of the DNA. This sequence joins TRDV3 and TRDJ1; perhaps TRDD3 as D (5 bases). Per germline, CDR1 TVYSNPD and CDR2 GDNSRS (reference sequence). CDR3 size: 15 residues. Trimming shortened V by 3 bases and J by 3 bases, and 20 bases separated the two germline ends. The CDR3 loop is CALILGDSYADKLIF. The CDR3 nucleotides read TGTGCCTTGATCCTCGGGGACTCGTACGCCGATAAACTCATCTTT.

This clone was recorded many times. This may stem from a read error, because a much larger clone lies one nucleotide away. This specimen includes other DNA sequences encoding the same CDR3. The chain carries TRDV1 and TRDJ1, with 12 bases aligning to TRDD3. Per the germline V gene, CDR1 is TSWWSYY and CDR2 is QGS. The CDR3 covers 21 residues. Here the CDR3 reads CALGEPAFHWGIHFATDKLIF. In nucleotides, the CDR3 is TGTGCTCTCGGGGAACCGGCCTTCCACTGGGGGATACACTTTGCCACCGATAAACTCATCTTT.

As for this clone: This DNA's translation differs at residue 12 from TCRdb's protein, which comes from a much larger clone; a read error is likely, and the protein shown is translated from the DNA. The genes are TRDV2 and TRDJ1, with 10 nucleotides matching TRDD3. TCRdb records no J gene; here it was assigned by comparing the DNA to germline. Germline V gives CDR1 GEAIGNYY, CDR2 EKD. This CDR3 has 18 amino acids. V was pared by 0 bases and J by 1 base, with 10 bases of the junction left unmatched. This chain's CDR3 is CACDTPGLGDLCTDKLIF. The CDR3 coding sequence is TGTGCCTGTGACACCCCAGGACTGGGGGATCTGTGCACCGATAAACTCATCTTT.

This clone has more than one count but fewer than ten. TCRdb assigns this DNA the protein of a much larger clone, which departs from its translation at residue 13; this likely reflects a read error, and the protein shown comes from translating the DNA. V usage is TRDV2 and J usage is TRDJ1; D uncertain. Germline lookup yields CDR1 GEAIGNYY and CDR2 EKD. There are 20 residues in the CDR3. Trimming shortened V by 0 bases and J by 4 bases, and 29 bases separated the two germline ends. CDR3 in amino acids: CACDTILASPQNDYGDKLIF. The CDR3 coding sequence is TGTGCCTGTGACACCATCCTGGCCAGCCCCCAAAACGACTACGGCGATAAACTCATCTTT.

Notes on this clone: The protein that TCRdb holds for this DNA derives from a much larger clone and differs from the translated DNA at residue 3, which likely indicates a read error; the protein shown here is translated from the DNA. The chain uses TRDV1 and TRDJ1, with D possibly being TRDD3 (6 bases). As TCRdb names no J gene, one was assigned here on the basis of a DNA match to germline. The CDR3 runs to 22 residues. From germline, CDR1 is TSWWSYY and CDR2 QGS. The CDR3 region has the DNA TGTGCTCCTGGGGACTACCACCGCCCTACGTACGATTGGACGGGCGCCACCGATAAACTCATCTTT. The encoded protein is CAPGDYHRPTYDWTGATDKLIF.

This clone occurred a few times. The protein that TCRdb holds for this DNA derives from a much larger clone and differs from the translated DNA at residue 29, which likely indicates a read error; the protein shown here is translated from the DNA. V is TRDV1 and J is TRDJ1, with TRDD3 identical over 9 bases. The CDR3 covers 30 residues. Germline V lookup: CDR1 TSWWSYY, CDR2 QGS. The CDR3 region has the DNA TGTGCTCTTGGGGAGATTGGCCGTCAAGATACCTTTCATTTCCTGTACCGGAGGATTTGGGGGATAACGTTACTCGATAAACTCACCTTT. It is translated as CALGEIGRQDTFHFLYRRIWGITLLDKLTF.

This clone has a count of ten or more. It is likely a read error: a sequence one base away is far more abundant. The sample carries other DNA sequences with the same CDR3. V is TRDV3 and J is TRDJ1; 8 positions match TRDD3. The CDR3 runs 23 residues. Trimming took 0 bases from V and 0 from J; bases not matched to a gene: 30. Germline-derived CDR1 and CDR2 are TVYSNPD and GDNSRS (reference sequence). The CDR3 protein is CAFRGVRSGLQGGGLLYTDKLIF. Written as DNA, the CDR3 is TGTGCCTTTAGGGGGGTTAGGTCGGGCCTACAGGGTGGGGGATTACTGTACACCGATAAACTCATCTTT.

Turning to this clone: A read error likely explains why the TCRdb protein, taken from a much larger clone, differs from this DNA's translation at residue 8; the protein shown is translated from the DNA. The V gene is TRDV2, the J gene TRDJ1, with TRDD3 identical over 7 bases. No J segment appears in TCRdb, so it was assigned here by matching the sequence to germline. The CDR3 loop spans 17 amino acids. V lost 0 bases to trimming and J lost 0 bases; unmatched junction nucleotides: 9. Germline V CDR1 and CDR2: GEAIGNYY, EKD. For the CDR3, the DNA is TGTGCCTGTGACACCGTCTCCTGGATACGAAACACCGATAAACTCATCTTT. It specifies CACDTVSWIRNTDKLIF.

Concerning this clone: The TCRdb protein, from a much larger clone, departs from this DNA's translation at residue 13, likely by read error; the protein shown derives from the DNA. The V call is TRDV2, the J call TRDJ1, with 10 bases that match TRDD3. TCRdb records no J gene; here it was assigned by comparing the DNA to germline. From germline, CDR1 is GEAIGNYY and CDR2 EKD. The CDR3 extends over 16 amino acids. Here the CDR3 reads CACDRTGGFFTDELIF. In DNA, the CDR3 is TGTGCCTGTGACCGTACTGGGGGATTTTTCACCGATGAACTCATCTTT.

Regarding this clone: A read error is the likely source, as a far larger clone sits one nucleotide away. This CDR3 is also generated by other DNA sequences in the sample. The rearrangement links TRDV2 to TRDJ3; 8 bases agree with TRDD3. With V trimmed by 1 base and J by 1 base, 8 bases remained unmatched. The CDR3 has 19 amino acids. Germline-derived CDR1 and CDR2 are GEAIGNYY and EKD. The CDR3 region has the DNA TGTGCCTGTGACACTGGCGGGATACGGGGATCCTGGGACACCCGACAGATGTTTTTC. It yields the protein CACDTGGIRGSWDTRQMFF.

Only a few counts were recorded for this clone. With a far larger clone one base away, a read error is the likely cause. Other DNA sequences in this specimen translate into the identical CDR3. The CDR3 nucleotides read TGTGCTCTTGGGGAACTTCGCCCAATCTGGGGGTACACCGATAAGCTCATCTTT. This translates into CALGELRPIWGYTDKLIF. Called V gene: TRDV1; the J gene was not called; the table's D gene call, TRDD3, was not cross checked with the DNA. Germline V gene sequence: CDR1 TSWWSYY, CDR2 QGS. This CDR3 contains 18 residues.

This clone was seen more than once but under ten times. Translating this DNA gives a protein that differs at residue 10 from the TCRdb one, which belongs to a much larger clone; a read error is likely, and the protein shown is this translation. The chain links TRDV2 to TRDJ1, with 9 bases aligning to TRDD3. TCRdb leaves out the J gene; it was filled in here by matching the DNA to germline. The CDR3 has 16 amino acids. J lost 2 bases, V lost 2 bases, and 8 bases had no gene match. The germline gives CDR1 GEAIGNYY, CDR2 EKD. In DNA form, the CDR3 reads TGTGCCTGTGACAAGTCGATACTGGGGGAGACCGATAAACTCATCTTT. Translation gives CACDKSILGETDKLIF.

In its sample, this clone was seen a few times. TCRdb has a much larger clone's protein, which differs at residue 3 from the translation of this DNA, likely because of a read error; what is shown is the protein translated from the DNA. The genes are TRDV2 and TRDJ2; 7 bases are shared with TRDD2. Since TCRdb gives no J gene, matching the DNA to germline was used here to assign it. Per germline, CDR1 GEAIGNYY and CDR2 EKD. CDR3 length equals 20 residues. In DNA, the CDR3 is TGTGCCAGTGACACCGTCGGATCCCTGCCTTCCTTAGCTGAGACAGCACAACTCTTCTTT. Amino acids: CASDTVGSLPSLAETAQLFF.

This clone was recorded a few times. Translating this DNA gives a protein that differs at residue 6 from the TCRdb one, which belongs to a much larger clone; a read error is likely, and the protein shown is this translation. The chain couples TRDV1 to TRDJ1, with TRDD3 matching over 9 bases. No J gene was available from TCRdb, and it was assigned here by a germline match of the DNA. CDR3 length equals 18 residues. With 1 base clipped from V and 0 bases from J, the junction kept 9 bases outside the gene matches. From germline, CDR1 is TSWWSYY and CDR2 QGS. CDR3 bases: TGTGCTCTTGGGGAACCAGCCCCTGGGGGATTGTACACCGATAAACTCATCTTT. This encodes CALGEPAPGGLYTDKLIF.

Details on this clone: One base separates it from a far larger clone, so it is likely a read error. The sample contains more than one DNA sequence encoding this CDR3. The rearrangement links TRDV2 to TRDJ2, with TRDD3 identical over 8 bases. Here the J gene came from matching the DNA to germline, since TCRdb omits it. Germline CDR1 and CDR2: GEAIGNYY and EKD. V was pared by 2 bases and J by 10 bases, with 11 bases of the junction left unmatched. The CDR3 runs to 15 residues. Here the CDR3 reads CACDRVGDQAGQLFF. The CDR3 nucleotides read TGTGCCTGTGACAGGGTGGGGGATCAGGCTGGACAACTCTTCTTT.

This clone has just a few counts. This DNA translates differently at residue 4 from the TCRdb protein, which is that of a much larger clone; a read error is likely, and the protein shown is the DNA's own translation. V usage is TRDV1 and J usage is TRDJ1; 7 bases align to TRDD3. The J gene is absent in TCRdb and was assigned here via DNA matching to germline. Looked up from germline, CDR1 is TSWWSYY and CDR2 is QGS. The CDR3 is 14 amino acids. V gave up 7 bases and J gave up 0 bases; unmatched junction bases: 5. CDR3 in amino acids: CALAWGAHTDKLIF. CDR3 nucleotides: TGTGCTCTTGCCTGGGGGGCGCACACCGATAAACTCATCTTT.

This clone occurred many times. V is TRDV1 and J is TRDJ1, with TRDD2 matching 9 bases. Germline V gene lookup returns CDR1 TSWWSYY and CDR2 QGS. The CDR3 sequence is 14 residues long. J gave up 8 bases and V 4 bases, and 8 bases lay outside the gene matches. CDR3 DNA sequence: TGTGCTCTTGGGGGCCCCCTTCCTACTCAGAAACTCATCTTT. It is translated as CALGGPLPTQKLIF.

In this sample, this clone turned up a few times. With a far larger clone one base away, a read error is the likely cause. Within the sample, other DNA sequences also encode this same CDR3. The chain is built from TRDV1 and TRDJ1; 7 nucleotides line up with TRDD2. The CDR3 has 15 residues. V lost 4 bases to trimming and J lost 8 bases; unmatched junction nucleotides: 13. Germline CDR1 is TSWWSYY and CDR2 is QGS. As DNA, the CDR3 is TGTGCTCTTGGGGCCGCCTTCCTGTTTCAGGGAAAACTCATCTTT. Amino acids: CALGAAFLFQGKLIF.